The entry that follows covers one T cell receptor (beta chain) sequence. The entry originates in a study of blood T cell repertoires in COVID-19. Study context: The United States, Italy and Spain provided the acute and convalescent COVID-19 samples.

TCRdb keeps only in-frame clones here, not all; method: immunoSEQ multiplex PCR. The sample shows 200,000 to 300,000 clones, about 83% of them seen only once. The trim removed 3 bases at V and 3 bases at J, leaving 2 bases unmatched. This CDR3 is 13 amino acids long. Germline CDR1 and CDR2: SEHNR and FQNEAQ (reference sequence). The sequencing input was peripheral blood. This TCR was recovered from a woman aged 40 to 50 who had recovered from COVID-19. The rearrangement uses TRBV7-9 and TRBJ2-7, with TRBD1 identical over 7 bases. CDR3 nucleotide sequence: TGTGCCAGCAGCTTGGGACAGCGCTACGAGCAGTACTTC. Its translation is CASSLGQRYEQYF.